The present TCR beta chain was sequenced within a study of blood T cell repertoires in COVID-19. Across the whole study: Donors in the United States, Italy and Spain gave samples during acute or convalescent COVID-19.

V lost 5 bases and J 0 bases, leaving 13 bases between the germline ends. The CDR3 runs 15 residues. The germline V gene encodes CDR1 MDHEN and CDR2 SYDVKM. The table lists this clone with a count of one. Per the original methods: Reference gene primer amplification gave estimated nucleated cell counts. Measured with immunoSEQ multiplex PCR; TCRdb has only the in-frame clones, and not every one. V and J calls and clone size are as listed in that table; D and trimming were resolved from the DNA. The repertoire holds 95,000 to 100,000 clones, around 87% seen once, with more than 9% in the top ten. The chain couples TRBV28 to TRBJ1-1, with D perhaps matching TRBD1 (5 bases). The source is a woman in her 30s with acute or convalescent COVID-19. The sequenced sample was peripheral blood. Here the CDR3 DNA reads TGTGCCAGCAGTACCTTCGACAGAATGAACACTGAAGCTTTCTTT. Its translation is CASSTFDRMNTEAFF.